These 4 T cell receptor beta chains share one sample of origin, sequenced in a study of T-cell memory formation after mild COVID-19. TCRdb recomputed calls from the 5' RACE reads with MiXCR, one row per CDR3 protein. The sample has about 300,000 distinct CDR3 sequences, around 19% seen once. Sequenced sample: PBMCs or a T cell subset sorted from them (not recorded which). The source is a man younger than 35 who had mild COVID-19 (a few samples of this study predate the infection). Cell type and time point are not known.

This chain connects TRBV6-1 to TRBJ2-7; 9 bases align to TRBD1. The V gene's germline CDR1 is MNHNS and CDR2 SASEGT. The CDR3 consists of 14 residues. The J segment lost 3 bases and the V segment lost 7 bases, leaving 7 bases of the junction unmatched. CDR3 coding DNA: TGTGCCAGCACAGTCCGGGACAGGGACTACGAGCAGTACTTC. It codes for CASTVRDRDYEQYF.

The genes are TRBV4-3 and TRBJ1-2; 7 nucleotides align to TRBD1. Unmatched junction bases numbered 7, after V lost 2 bases and J lost 10 bases. The CDR3 spans 13 residues. Germline CDR1 LGHNA, CDR2 YSLEER. The CDR3 region is CASSQKGAGAYTF. The CDR3 nucleotides are TGCGCCAGCAGCCAAAAGGGGGCAGGGGCCTACACCTTC.

This chain uses TRBV7-2 with TRBJ2-1; D ambiguous. In germline, CDR1 is SGHTA, CDR2 FQGNSA. With 5 bases removed from V and 2 bases from J, the gap between germline ends came to 13 bases. The CDR3 runs 15 residues. In DNA form, the CDR3 reads TGTGCCAGCAGCCTTCGGGCCCCTCCCTACAATGAGCAGTTCTTC. Amino acid sequence: CASSLRAPPYNEQFF.

The V gene is TRBV6-1, the J gene TRBJ2-7, with 7 bases aligning to TRBD1. There are 15 residues in the CDR3. From germline, CDR1 is MNHNS and CDR2 SASEGT. Unmatched junction bases numbered 5, after V lost 0 bases and J lost 3 bases. The CDR3: CASSEAPGTVYEQYF. The CDR3 coding sequence is TGTGCCAGCAGTGAAGCGCCCGGGACAGTCTACGAGCAGTACTTC.